What follows describes a single T cell receptor beta chain. Profiled with immunoSEQ multiplex PCR; TCRdb holds only in-frame clones, not every one. The table records roughly 190,000 clones, roughly nine tenths of them present only once. The entry originates in a study of blood T cell repertoires in COVID-19. Study details: PBMCs, B-cell-depleted T cells, or T cells were the source of the cDNA or gDNA that made up the material.

CDR3 length equals 16 residues. Between the trimmed V and J ends, which lost 8 bases and 3 bases, there was a span of 20 bases. Germline assignment: CDR1 SNHLY and CDR2 FYNNEI. The clonotype was recovered from a man aged 55 to 70 with active or convalescent COVID-19. The sample was peripheral blood. This chain uses TRBV2 with TRBJ1-3; D is unclear. The CDR3 protein is CASSHRTTDFGNTIYF. The CDR3 DNA is TGTGCCAGCTCCCACCGGACTACAGACTTTGGAAACACCATATATTTT.